The 11 T cell receptor beta chains below all came from one sample that was sequenced in a study of blood T cell repertoires in COVID-19 (TCRdb year 2020). The library was generated by the immunoSEQ multiplex PCR assay. In TCRdb, the immuneACCESS table is reduced to in-frame sequences with V and J assigned. These tables do not hold every clone; where another copy was compared, an unresolved V gene accounts for under half, and the others remain unexplained. The sample table records approximately 200,000 clones; 70% to 90% of these occur just once. The top ten hold more than 4% of the sample. Sequencing was performed on PBMCs or T cells enriched from blood (not recorded which). These receptors were collected from a woman aged 25-40 years who had been exposed to COVID-19.

This clone appeared a few times. The chain joins TRBV9 to TRBJ1-2; possibly TRBD1 for D (5 bases). Germline V lookup: CDR1 SGDLS, CDR2 YYNGEE. The CDR3 has 12 amino acids. Trimming took 0 bases from V and 14 from J, leaving 14 bases between them. The CDR3 sequence is CASSVGDFPRTF. For the CDR3, the DNA is TGTGCCAGCAGCGTAGGGGACTTCCCGCGGACCTTC.

The chain couples TRBV4-1 to TRBJ1-5; D might be TRBD1 (5 bases). Trimming stripped 0 bases from V and 2 bases from J, with 14 bases between. This CDR3 contains 17 residues. From germline, CDR1 is MGHRA and CDR2 YSYEKL. CDR3 DNA: TGCGCCAGCAGCCAAGACATCCCAGGGAAGGGCAATCAGCCCCAGCATTTT. It specifies CASSQDIPGKGNQPQHF.

This chain joins TRBV29-1 and TRBJ1-2, with D uncertain. The germline V gene encodes CDR1 SQVTM and CDR2 ANQGSEA. The V end was cut by 6 bases, the J end by 7 bases, with 15 bases between. CDR3 length equals 12 residues. CDR3 loop: CSVGSGVLGYTF. CDR3 coding DNA: TGCAGCGTCGGATCCGGAGTGCTTGGCTACACCTTC.

This CDR3 is CASSPLGQGPPSYEQYF. In nucleotides, the CDR3 is TGTGCCAGCAGTCCCCTGGGACAGGGGCCCCCCTCCTACGAGCAGTACTTC. The chain employs TRBV27 and TRBJ2-7; the match to TRBD1 covers 10 bases. The V gene's germline CDR1 is MNHEY and CDR2 SMNVEV (reference sequence). J gave up 0 bases and V 5 bases, and 10 bases lay outside the gene matches. CDR3 length: 17 residues.

The chain recombines TRBV27 with TRBJ2-7; D is undetermined. V lost 0 bases and J 10 bases, leaving 16 bases between the germline ends. The CDR3 is 14 residues long. Looked up from germline, CDR1 is MNHEY and CDR2 is SMNVEV (reference sequence). CDR3 sequence (DNA): TGTGCCAGCAGTTTATCAACCAGCGCTGGAGTTCAGTACTTC. This gives the protein CASSLSTSAGVQYF.

The CDR3 region is CATSRAADRVGEQYF. The CDR3 DNA is TGTGCCACCAGCAGGGCGGCCGACAGGGTAGGTGAGCAGTACTTC. The chain carries TRBV15 and TRBJ2-7; TRBD1 matches at 7 bases. The CDR3 runs 15 residues. V lost 3 bases to trimming and J lost 7 bases; unmatched junction nucleotides: 12. CDR1 LNHNV and CDR2 YYDKDF come from the germline V gene (reference sequence).

The rearrangement joins TRBV27 to TRBJ1-6; 7 nucleotides match TRBD1. This CDR3 has 15 amino acids. Germline CDR1 and CDR2: MNHEY and SMNVEV (reference sequence). J lost 4 bases, V lost 9 bases, and 9 bases had no gene match. DNA for the CDR3: TGTGCCAGTTCCGGGACAGTGCTTTATAATTCACCCCTCCACTTT. This translates into CASSGTVLYNSPLHF.

V and J are TRBV5-8 and TRBJ2-7; D ambiguous. The germline V gene encodes CDR1 SGHTS and CDR2 YDEGEE. The germline V and J ends were trimmed by 4 bases and 9 bases, with 20 bases remaining between them. The CDR3 totals 14 residues. CDR3 amino acids: CASSELTPRERQYF. The CDR3 DNA reads as TGTGCCAGCAGCGAATTAACGCCTCGTGAGCGGCAGTACTTC.

The chain recombines TRBV5-6 with TRBJ1-1; TRBD1 matches 8 bases. The CDR3 has 19 residues. The germline V gene has CDR1 SGHDT and CDR2 YYEEEE. With V trimmed by 0 bases and J by 3 bases, 16 bases remained unmatched. The CDR3 spells CASSLARGWTGYIYTEAFF. The CDR3 nucleotides are TGTGCCAGCAGCTTGGCCAGGGGCTGGACAGGGTATATTTACACTGAAGCTTTCTTT.

The V gene is TRBV3-1 (or the pseudogene TRBV3-2), the J gene TRBJ2-7; 10 bases are shared with TRBD2. Trimming at V came to 2 bases and at J to 5 bases, leaving 6 bases not matched to a gene. The germline gives CDR1 LGHDT, CDR2 YNNKEL (reference sequence). CDR3 length equals 15 residues. The CDR3 nucleotides read TGTGCCAGCAGCCAACCGGGACTAGCGACCGACGAGCAGTACTTC. This translates into CASSQPGLATDEQYF.

The V gene is TRBV6-6, the J gene TRBJ1-4; perhaps TRBD1 as D (6 bases). The CDR3 runs 14 residues. Germline loops: CDR1 MNHNY, CDR2 SVGAGI (reference sequence). Trimming shortened V by 7 bases and J by 7 bases, and 16 bases separated the two germline ends. The DNA of the CDR3 is TGTGCCAGCATCAGGGGTCAGGGCGGTGAAAAACTGTTTTTT. This encodes CASIRGQGGEKLFF.